This section outlines one TCR beta chain sequence together with its context. After removal of 0 bases from V and 0 bases from J, the junction contained 12 bases not matched to a gene. CDR3 length equals 19 residues. Germline CDR1 reads SGHKS; CDR2 reads YYEKEE (reference sequence). This sample was included in a study of shared T cell receptors in the human thymus. TCRdb keeps only in-frame clones here, not all; method: immunoSEQ multiplex PCR. Of some 760,000 clones in the sample, 70% to 90% were seen once. The sample also formed part of further work on human thymus T cells. Per that paper: Infants served as donors; they were healthy and Finnish and were having corrective surgery for congenital heart defects. The thymus tissue came from resections taken during corrective heart surgery. Blood and thymic repertoires both appeared biased in V and J gene usage. In unrelated individuals, thymic repertoires overlapped highly, according to related research.

Sequencing used thymocytes. The J gene is TRBJ1-5, the V gene TRBV5-5, with 7 bases lining up with TRBD1. The sequence was collected from a girl less than two years old with a congenital heart defect. The CDR3 sequence is CASSLGGGTALYSNQPQHF. In nucleotides, the CDR3 is TGTGCCAGCAGCTTGGGAGGGGGGACAGCCCTTTATAGCAATCAGCCCCAGCATTTT.